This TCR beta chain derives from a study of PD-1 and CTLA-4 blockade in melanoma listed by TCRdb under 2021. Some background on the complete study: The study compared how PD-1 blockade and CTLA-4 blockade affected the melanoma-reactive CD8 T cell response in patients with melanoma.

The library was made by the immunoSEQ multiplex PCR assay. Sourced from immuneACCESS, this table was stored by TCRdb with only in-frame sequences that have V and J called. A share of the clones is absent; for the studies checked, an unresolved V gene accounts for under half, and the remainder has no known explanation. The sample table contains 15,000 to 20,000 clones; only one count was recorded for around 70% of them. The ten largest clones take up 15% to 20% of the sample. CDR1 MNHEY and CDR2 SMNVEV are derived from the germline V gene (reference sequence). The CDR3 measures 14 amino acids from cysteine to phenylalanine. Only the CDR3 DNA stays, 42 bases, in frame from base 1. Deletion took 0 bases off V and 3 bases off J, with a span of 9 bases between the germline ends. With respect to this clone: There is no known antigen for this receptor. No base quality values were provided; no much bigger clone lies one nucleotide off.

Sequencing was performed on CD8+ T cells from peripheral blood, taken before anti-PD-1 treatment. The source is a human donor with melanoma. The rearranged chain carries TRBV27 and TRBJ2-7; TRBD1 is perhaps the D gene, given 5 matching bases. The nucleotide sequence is TGTGCCAGCAGTTTATCGCAGGGCAACTACGAGCAGTACTTC. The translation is CASSLSQGNYEQYF.